These T cell receptor beta chains were read from a single sample in a study of blood T cell repertoires in COVID-19. Libraries were prepared by immunoSEQ multiplex PCR; TCRdb keeps only in-frame clonotypes and omits some of them. The sample includes roughly 130,000 clones, less than 90% of them seen just once. Material: peripheral blood. Receptor source: a woman in her twenties or thirties who had recovered from COVID-19. Each CDR3 is given with its conserved first and last residue. The D gene is left open where the match is weak.

j_call d_call v_call cdr3_nt cdr3_aa
TRBJ1-1 . TRBV30 TGTGCCTGGAGCATGGCGGGGCGCACTGAAGCTTTCTTT CAWSMAGRTEAFF
TRBJ2-2 TRBD1 TRBV4-1 TGCGCCAGCAGCCAAGGCGGACAGGGCGCGGAGCTGTTTTTT CASSQGGQGAELFF
TRBJ2-1 TRBD2 TRBV5-8 TGTGCCAGCACCGGCGGGAGAAACTACAATGAGCAGTTCTTC CASTGGRNYNEQFF
TRBJ2-1 TRBD2 TRBV27 TGTGCCAGCAGACTCGGGACTAGCGGGACCTATGAGCAGTTCTTC CASRLGTSGTYEQFF
TRBJ1-5 . TRBV21-1 TGTGCCAGCAGCAGGGGGAAGGTCTGGCCCCAAATGGACAGGGTAAGCAATCAGCCCCAGCATTTT CASSRGKVWPQMDRVSNQPQHF
TRBJ2-1 . TRBV19 TGTGCCAGTTCCGCCCAAAGAGAGTTCTACAATGAGCAGTTCTTC CASSAQREFYNEQFF
TRBJ2-1 . TRBV10-2 TGCGCCAGCACCTCCGGAGTCAATGAGCAGTTCTTC CASTSGVNEQFF
TRBJ2-7 . TRBV3-1/TRBV3-2 TGTGCCAGCAGCCAAGACGGCAGGGCCTACGAGCAGTACTTC CASSQDGRAYEQYF
TRBJ2-1 TRBD2 TRBV6-2/TRBV6-3 TGTGCCAGCAGCGCCCACTCTGGGGGGGATTACAATGAGCAGTTCTTC CASSAHSGGDYNEQFF
TRBJ1-4 . TRBV7-9 TGTGCCAGCAGCCAAACGCTCGGGGGGGACTCGTCTAATGAAAAACTGTTTTTT CASSQTLGGDSSNEKLFF
TRBJ2-3 . TRBV5-1 TGCGCCAGCAGCCCTCGACGGGTTAGCACAGATACGCAGTATTTT CASSPRRVSTDTQYF
TRBJ1-5 . TRBV6-5 TGTGCCAGCAGCCGTGAATCAGGCAATCAGCCCCAGCATTTT CASSRESGNQPQHF
TRBJ1-2 . TRBV5-1 TGCGCCAGCAGCTTAGAGACAGGCTATGGCTACACCTTC CASSLETGYGYTF
TRBJ2-7 . TRBV3-1/TRBV3-2 TGTGCCAGCAGCCCCCAGCGTGGCAGGGGTAGCTACGAGCAGTACTTC CASSPQRGRGSYEQYF
TRBJ1-2 . TRBV6-5 TGTGCCAGCAGCCCCATCCGGGGTAATGGCTACACCTTC CASSPIRGNGYTF
TRBJ2-5 TRBD2 TRBV4-2 TGTGCCAGCAGCCACCCGGGACTAGCGGGAGTAGAGCAAGAGACCCAGTACTTC CASSHPGLAGVEQETQYF
TRBJ2-2 . TRBV30 TGTGCCTGGAGACCGGGGATATCATCCGGGGAGCTGTTTTTT CAWRPGISSGELFF
TRBJ1-5 . TRBV6-5 TGTGCCAGCAGCCACGGGAGAGATAGCAATCAGCCCCAGCATTTT CASSHGRDSNQPQHF
TRBJ1-2 TRBD1 TRBV7-8 TGTGCCAGCAGCCCGAGAAGAGGACAGGGGCCTCTGGACAACTATGGCTACACCTTC CASSPRRGQGPLDNYGYTF
TRBJ1-3 . TRBV15 TGTGCCACCAGCAGAGATTGGGTCAACAGGGATGCTGAACGCTCTGGAAACACCATATATTTT CATSRDWVNRDAERSGNTIYF
TRBJ1-5 . TRBV6-1 TGTGCCAGCAGTGAGCGTCGGGCAGGGGACAATCAGCCCCAGCATTTT CASSERRAGDNQPQHF
TRBJ1-1 . TRBV20-1 TGCAGTGCTAGTGGGCGGGGTCGAACTGAAGCTTTCTTT CSASGRGRTEAFF